The 23 T cell receptor beta chains given below trace back to one sample, sequenced in a study of T cell changes during pregnancy in multiple sclerosis. The assay was immunoSEQ multiplex PCR, and TCRdb's table has in-frame clones only and misses some. The sample holds about 75,000 clones; about 90% are singletons and the top ten take about 1%. The sample consisted of peripheral blood, taken in the first trimester of pregnancy. Source of these receptors: a female donor in good health, enrolled as a control in a pregnancy study.

The chain is built from TRBV11-3 and TRBJ2-7; 7 bases match TRBD1. The trim removed 3 bases at V and 6 bases at J, leaving 5 bases unmatched. CDR1 is SGHNT and CDR2 is YENEEA in the germline V gene. This CDR3 comprises 13 residues. CDR3 DNA sequence: TGTGCCAGCAGCTTGGGACAGTCGCGCGAGCAGTACTTC. It specifies CASSLGQSREQYF.

V is TRBV30 and J is TRBJ1-1, with D perhaps matching TRBD1 (6 bases). Germline values: CDR1 GTSNPN, CDR2 SVGIG (reference sequence). Trimming took 8 bases from V and 2 from J, leaving 15 bases between them. The CDR3 is 13 residues long. CDR3 loop: CAGLTGLNTEAFF. The CDR3 region has the DNA TGTGCCGGCCTGACAGGACTTAACACTGAAGCTTTCTTT. The full variable domain, with the rest looked up from reference TRBV30 and TRBJ1-1, is SQTIHQWPATLVQPVGSPLSLECTVEGTSNPNLYWYRQAAGRGLQLLFYSVGIGQISSEVPQNLSASRPQDRQFILSSKKLLLSDSGFYLCAGLTGLNTEAFFGQGTRLTVV.

The chain combines TRBV7-9 with TRBJ2-3, with a possible D match to TRBD2 (6 bases). V was pared by 4 bases and J by 2 bases, with 16 bases between. This CDR3 is built from 16 residues. The germline V gene encodes CDR1 SEHNR and CDR2 FQNEAQ (reference sequence). The CDR3 spells CASSYRRDSYTDTQYF. In DNA form, the CDR3 reads TGTGCCAGCAGCTACCGCAGGGACTCATACACAGATACGCAGTATTTT.

This chain connects TRBV11-2 to TRBJ1-2; D is uncertain. Germline CDR1 reads SGHAT; CDR2 reads FQNNGV. Deletions cut 4 bases from V and 14 bases from J, with 23 bases between. The CDR3 is 14 amino acids. CDR3 in DNA: TGTGCCAGCAGCTCGGCCCGACGGATGAGTGGCGGGACCTTC. Its protein product is CASSSARRMSGGTF.

The chain uses TRBV4-3 and TRBJ1-2; 7 nucleotides agree with TRBD1. CDR1 and CDR2 from the germline V gene are LGHNA and YSLEER. The CDR3 is 15 residues long. V gave up 5 bases and J gave up 8 bases; unmatched junction bases: 14. The CDR3 DNA reads as TGCGCCAGCAGCTCACGACAGGGTGGCTTCTTAGGCTACACCTTC. It specifies CASSSRQGGFLGYTF.

The V call is TRBV12-5, the J call TRBJ1-5; 8 bases fit TRBD1. CDR1 and CDR2 (germline): LGHNT, FRNRAP. Trimming at V came to 6 bases and at J to 4 bases, leaving 5 bases not matched to a gene. This CDR3 has 14 residues. In nucleotides, the CDR3 is TGTGCTAGTGGCGGCAGGGGGCCTAATCAGCCCCAGCATTTT. Residues: CASGGRGPNQPQHF.

The chain joins TRBV5-1 to TRBJ1-6; no reliable D call. V was pared by 1 base and J by 4 bases, with 18 bases between. Germline V gene lookup returns CDR1 SGHRS and CDR2 YFSETQ. This CDR3 is 18 amino acids long. The CDR3 reads CASSLWKASAEYNSPLHF. DNA of the CDR3: TGCGCCAGCAGCTTGTGGAAGGCTTCGGCGGAGTATAATTCACCCCTCCACTTT.

The rearrangement joins TRBV5-1 to TRBJ1-1; possible D gene TRBD1, 6 bases. The CDR3 contains 13 residues. The V gene's germline CDR1 is SGHRS and CDR2 YFSETQ. V was shortened by 4 bases and J by 6 bases, with 13 bases between the two germline ends. The CDR3 region is CASSLGGPPEAFF. CDR3 DNA sequence: TGCGCCAGCAGCCTAGGGGGTCCCCCTGAAGCTTTCTTT. The full variable domain, in which reference TRBV5-1 and TRBJ1-1 provide the parts outside the CDR3, is KAGVTQTPRYLIKTRGQQVTLSCSPISGHRSVSWYQQTPGQGLQFLFEYFSETQRNKGNFPGRFSGRQFSNSRSEMNVSTLELGDSALYLCASSLGGPPEAFFGQGTRLTVV.

The V and J genes are TRBV25-1 and TRBJ2-7; D might be TRBD2 (6 bases). The CDR3 spans 14 residues. V was clipped by 4 bases and J by 2 bases, with 12 bases between them. Looked up from germline, CDR1 is MGHDK and CDR2 is SYGVNS. CDR3 DNA: TGTGCCAGCAGTGGCGGGACGATCCCCTACGAGCAGTACTTC. Its protein product is CASSGGTIPYEQYF.

The V call is TRBV7-9, the J call TRBJ1-2; D remains unclear. Germline V lookup: CDR1 SEHNR, CDR2 FQNEAQ (reference sequence). This CDR3 contains 13 residues. V was trimmed by 2 bases and J by 1 base, leaving 5 bases between them. The CDR3 nucleotides read TGTGCCAGCAGCTTACGGGATAACTATGGCTACACCTTC. It is translated as CASSLRDNYGYTF.

The chain couples TRBV19 to TRBJ2-1; 14 nucleotides line up with TRBD2. V shed 5 bases, J shed 8 bases, and the junction held 11 bases outside the gene matches. The CDR3 contains 17 residues. CDR1 LNHDA and CDR2 SQIVND come from the germline V gene (reference sequence). The CDR3 is CASSPRTSGRRVDEQFF. CDR3 nucleotide sequence: TGTGCCAGTAGTCCCAGGACTAGCGGGAGGCGGGTCGATGAGCAGTTCTTC.

This chain joins TRBV6-6 and TRBJ2-7; 10 positions match TRBD1. CDR1 is MNHNY and CDR2 is SVGAGI in the germline V gene (reference sequence). The CDR3 covers 11 residues. V was clipped by 6 bases and J by 13 bases; unmatched bases: 6. For the CDR3, the DNA is TGTGCCAGCAGCACCGGGACAGGGGAATACTTC. It codes for CASSTGTGEYF.

The chain employs TRBV4-1 and TRBJ1-1; possibly TRBD1 for D (5 bases). The length of the CDR3 is 13 residues. Trimming took 1 base from V and 10 from J, leaving 13 bases between them. In germline, CDR1 is MGHRA, CDR2 YSYEKL. DNA for the CDR3: TGCGCCAGCAGCCAAGGGGCAGGGAATGGAGCTTTCTTT. It translates to CASSQGAGNGAFF.

V is TRBV11-2 and J is TRBJ2-3; unclear D gene. In germline, CDR1 is SGHAT, CDR2 FQNNGV. V was shortened by 2 bases and J by 1 base, with 7 bases between the two germline ends. There are 14 residues in the CDR3. The CDR3 DNA follows: TGTGCCAGCAGCTTACTAGGTGGCACAGATACGCAGTATTTT. Its translation is CASSLLGGTDTQYF.

The chain recombines TRBV18 with TRBJ1-2, with TRBD1 as a possible D gene (6 bases). The CDR3 covers 13 residues. Germline V gene data show CDR1 as KGHSH and CDR2 as LQKENI. The V and J ends lost 3 bases and 4 bases respectively, with 9 bases between them. The CDR3 loop is CASSPTGTYGYTF. The CDR3 DNA reads TGTGCCAGCTCACCTACAGGGACCTATGGCTACACCTTC.

The CDR3 loop is CASTNRGRYEQYF. CDR3 in DNA: TGCGCCAGCACGAACAGGGGCCGCTACGAGCAGTACTTC. V is TRBV5-1 and J is TRBJ2-7, with TRBD1 matching 7 bases. The CDR3 is 13 residues long. J lost 3 bases, V lost 6 bases, and 6 bases had no gene match. The germline V gene encodes CDR1 SGHRS and CDR2 YFSETQ. The full variable domain, with the rest looked up from reference TRBV5-1 and TRBJ2-7, is KAGVTQTPRYLIKTRGQQVTLSCSPISGHRSVSWYQQTPGQGLQFLFEYFSETQRNKGNFPGRFSGRQFSNSRSEMNVSTLELGDSALYLCASTNRGRYEQYFGPGTRLTVT.

This sequence joins TRBV19 and TRBJ1-4, with D perhaps TRBD1 (5 bases). CDR3 length equals 15 residues. Between the trimmed V and J ends, which lost 4 bases and 10 bases, there was a span of 19 bases. Germline V gene data show CDR1 as LNHDA and CDR2 as SQIVND (reference sequence). The CDR3 sequence: CASSSGARRIGKLFF. CDR3 bases: TGTGCCAGTAGTAGTGGGGCCCGCCGGATCGGAAAACTGTTTTTT. Full variable domain (missing parts from reference TRBV19 and TRBJ1-4): DGGITQSPKYLFRKEGQNVTLSCEQNLNHDAMYWYRQDPGQGLRLIYYSQIVNDFQKGDIAEGYSVSREKKESFPLTVTSAQKNPTAFYLCASSSGARRIGKLFFGSGTQLSVL.

This sequence joins TRBV6-6 and TRBJ2-2; TRBD2 agrees at 8 bases. The CDR3 sequence is 16 residues long. The V gene end was trimmed by 0 bases and the J gene end by 6 bases; junction bases not matched to a gene: 6. The germline V gene encodes CDR1 MNHNY and CDR2 SVGAGI (reference sequence). Here the CDR3 DNA reads TGTGCCAGCAGTTACTCCGGGGGGGGGTCGGCCGGGGAGCTGTTTTTT. Translating it yields CASSYSGGGSAGELFF.

This chain uses TRBV27 with TRBJ1-2; D remains unclear. CDR1 and CDR2 (germline): MNHEY, SMNVEV (reference sequence). V gave up 6 bases and J gave up 7 bases, with 15 bases separating them. This CDR3 has 13 residues. CDR3 nucleotides: TGTGCCAGCAGACCCGCTGAGAGAGCTGGCTACACCTTC. This codes for CASRPAERAGYTF.

The chain links TRBV9 to TRBJ1-6; 7 positions match TRBD1. Germline V lookup: CDR1 SGDLS, CDR2 YYNGEE. After removal of 4 bases from V and 8 bases from J, the junction contained 6 bases not matched to a gene. This CDR3 spans 14 amino acids. CDR3 DNA sequence: TGTGCCAGCAGCCGCACAGGGGTCGATTCACCCCTCCACTTT. It specifies CASSRTGVDSPLHF.

The chain links TRBV28 to TRBJ1-5; 9 bases are a match to TRBD1. There are 16 residues in the CDR3. Losses at the gene ends were 5 bases for V and 7 bases for J; bases not matched to a gene: 12. The V gene's germline CDR1 is MDHEN and CDR2 SYDVKM. The DNA of the CDR3 is TGTGCCAGCAGTCCCCCGGGACAGGGATCGGGACAGCCCCAGCATTTT. This codes for CASSPPGQGSGQPQHF.

The genes are TRBV18 and TRBJ2-1, with 9 bases lining up with TRBD2. This CDR3 has 18 residues. Germline V gene sequence: CDR1 KGHSH, CDR2 LQKENI. Trimming took 1 base from V and 1 from J; bases not matched to a gene: 8. This CDR3 is CASSPQQAREGSYNEQFF. CDR3 nucleotide sequence: TGTGCCAGCTCACCACAACAGGCGCGGGAGGGATCCTACAATGAGCAGTTCTTC.

The chain recombines TRBV11-2 with TRBJ2-1, with a possible D match to TRBD1 (6 bases). This CDR3 contains 19 residues. V lost 3 bases and J 4 bases, leaving 25 bases between the germline ends. CDR1 SGHAT and CDR2 FQNNGV come from the germline V gene. CDR3 protein: CASSFGGRGTLGIYNEQFF. CDR3 DNA: TGTGCCAGCAGCTTTGGGGGCAGGGGAACTCTGGGGATTTACAATGAGCAGTTCTTC.